This T cell receptor (beta chain) stems from a study of blood T cell repertoires in COVID-19. As for the study in general: Samples taken during acute and convalescent COVID-19 were collected in the United States, Italy and Spain.

The protocol was immunoSEQ multiplex PCR, while the TCRdb copy is restricted to in-frame clones and leaves out a portion. This table holds 310,000 or so clones, around 91% found once. The V gene's germline CDR1 is LGHNA and CDR2 YSLEER. Trimming took off 5 bases at V and 6 bases at J, with 12 bases between the two ends. The CDR3 sequence is 13 residues long. Cohort 3 recovered donors had two negative PCRs, clearance, or symptom resolution. The rearrangement uses TRBV4-3 and TRBJ2-3, with TRBD2 as a possible D gene (5 bases). Source material: PBMCs or T cells enriched from blood (not recorded which). The clonotype was recovered from a woman between 35 and 50 years old who had recovered from COVID-19. The CDR3 nucleotides are TGCGCCAGCAGCTTTCGAGGGTCGGATACGCAGTATTTT. Translating gives CASSFRGSDTQYF.